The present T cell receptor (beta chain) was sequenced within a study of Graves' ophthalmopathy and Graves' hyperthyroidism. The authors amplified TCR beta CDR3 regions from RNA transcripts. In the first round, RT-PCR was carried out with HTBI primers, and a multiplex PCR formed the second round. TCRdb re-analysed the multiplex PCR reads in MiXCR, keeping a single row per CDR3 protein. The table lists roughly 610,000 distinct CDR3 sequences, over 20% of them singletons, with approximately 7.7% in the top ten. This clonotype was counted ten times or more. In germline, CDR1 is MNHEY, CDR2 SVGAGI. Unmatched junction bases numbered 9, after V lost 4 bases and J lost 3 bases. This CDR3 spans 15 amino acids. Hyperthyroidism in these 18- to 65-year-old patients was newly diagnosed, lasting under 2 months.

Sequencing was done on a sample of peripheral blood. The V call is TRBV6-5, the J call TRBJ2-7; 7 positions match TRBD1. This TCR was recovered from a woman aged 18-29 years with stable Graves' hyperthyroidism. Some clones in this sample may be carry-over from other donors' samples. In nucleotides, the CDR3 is TGTGCCAGCAGTTCCCGCAGGGGGAGAGTCTACGAGCAGTACTTC. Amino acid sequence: CASSSRRGRVYEQYF.